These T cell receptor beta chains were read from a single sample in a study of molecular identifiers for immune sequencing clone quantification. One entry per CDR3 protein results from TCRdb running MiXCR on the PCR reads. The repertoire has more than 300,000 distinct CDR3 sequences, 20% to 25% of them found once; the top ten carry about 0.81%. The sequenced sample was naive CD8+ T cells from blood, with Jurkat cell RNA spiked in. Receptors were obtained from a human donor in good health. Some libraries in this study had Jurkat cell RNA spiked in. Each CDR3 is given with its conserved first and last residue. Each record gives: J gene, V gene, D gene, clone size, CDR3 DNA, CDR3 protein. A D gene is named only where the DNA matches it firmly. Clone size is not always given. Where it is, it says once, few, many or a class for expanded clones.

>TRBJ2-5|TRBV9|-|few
TGTGCCAGCAGCGTAGAATCCGGGCAAGAGACCCAGTACTTC
CASSVESGQETQYF
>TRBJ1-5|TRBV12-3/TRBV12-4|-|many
TGTGCCAGCAGTTCCGGGCAAGGTAGGAATCAGCCCCAGCATTTT
CASSSGQGRNQPQHF
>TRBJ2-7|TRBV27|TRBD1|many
TGTGCCAGCAGTTACGGGACAGGGAATTCCTACGAGCAGTACTTC
CASSYGTGNSYEQYF
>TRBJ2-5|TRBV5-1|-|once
TGCGCCGGCAGCTTTGTGGGCCGTAGGGAGTACCAAGAGACCCAGTACTTC
CAGSFVGRREYQETQYF
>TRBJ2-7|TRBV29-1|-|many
TGCAGCGTTATTACCCCTTCCGAGCAGTACTTC
CSVITPSEQYF
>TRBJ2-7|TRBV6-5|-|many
TGTGCCAGCAGTCCCCTGAGGGCGACAGTCCCATACGAGCAGTACTTC
CASSPLRATVPYEQYF
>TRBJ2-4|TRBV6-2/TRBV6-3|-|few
TGTGCCAGCAGTTACTTTTCCGGGACGTTAGCCAAAAACATTCAGTACTTC
CASSYFSGTLAKNIQYF
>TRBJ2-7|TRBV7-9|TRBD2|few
TGTGCCAGCAGCCCCACCGGGACTACCACTGACGAGCAGTACTTC
CASSPTGTTTDEQYF
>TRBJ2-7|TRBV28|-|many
TGTGCCAGCAGTTATGGACTTAGCTCCTACGAGCAGTACTTC
CASSYGLSSYEQYF
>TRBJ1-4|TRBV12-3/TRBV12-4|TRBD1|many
TGTGCCAGCAGTTCCACGGGACAGTACTATGAAAAACTGTTTTTT
CASSSTGQYYEKLFF
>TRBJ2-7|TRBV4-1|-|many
TGCGCCAGCAGCCAAGATAACCTGGCCGCCTACGAGCAGTACTTC
CASSQDNLAAYEQYF
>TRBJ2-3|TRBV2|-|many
TGTGCCAACAAAGGTGGTTGGGCAGATACGCAGTATTTT
CANKGGWADTQYF
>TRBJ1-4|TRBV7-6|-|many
TGTGCCAGCAGCGGAAGAATTGGGGGAACTAATGAAAAACTGTTTTTT
CASSGRIGGTNEKLFF
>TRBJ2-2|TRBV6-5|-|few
TGTGCCAGCAGTGCAGGGGTCCGGGAATGGAGCACCGGGGAGCTGTTTTTT
CASSAGVREWSTGELFF
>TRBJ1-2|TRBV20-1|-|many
TGCAGTGCTAGAGTACCCGTAAGCTATGGCTACACCTTC
CSARVPVSYGYTF
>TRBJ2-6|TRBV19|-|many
TGTGCCAGTAGTATACTGGGGATAGGGGCCAACGTCCTGACTTTC
CASSILGIGANVLTF
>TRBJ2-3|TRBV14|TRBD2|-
TGTGCCGGCAGCCCCCCGTTTTTGGTCCTAGCGGGAGAGGTCGGCACAGATACGCAGTATTTT
CAGSPPFLVLAGEVGTDTQYF
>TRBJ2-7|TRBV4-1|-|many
TGCGCCAGCAGCCAAGACTGGACCAGATCCTACGAGCAGTACTTC
CASSQDWTRSYEQYF
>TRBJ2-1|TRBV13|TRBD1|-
TGTGCCAGCAGCCCAAGGACAGGACTCTACAATGAGCAGCTCTTC
CASSPRTGLYNEQLF
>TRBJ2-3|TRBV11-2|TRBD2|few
TGTGCCAGCAGCTCCAATGTGGCTAGCGGGTACCCAAGCACAGATACGCAGTATTTT
CASSSNVASGYPSTDTQYF
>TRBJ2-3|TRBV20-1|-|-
TGCAGTGCTAGAGATATAAGGGGAGGCACAGATACGCAGTATTTT
CSARDIRGGTDTQYF
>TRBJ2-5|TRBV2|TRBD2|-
TGTGCCAGCAGTGAGCCTAGCGGGGGGGCCTTAGAGACCCAGTACTTC
CASSEPSGGALETQYF
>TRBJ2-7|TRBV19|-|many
TGTGCCAGTAGATCCAGGGGGGTCAAATCCTACGAGCAGTACTTC
CASRSRGVKSYEQYF
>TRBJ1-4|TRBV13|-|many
TGTGCCAGCAGCTCACAAACAGGGCGTGAAAAACTGTTTTTT
CASSSQTGREKLFF
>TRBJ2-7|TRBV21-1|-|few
TGTGCCAGCAGCAAAGGGGGGGGTTATCCCTACGAGCAGTACTTC
CASSKGGGYPYEQYF
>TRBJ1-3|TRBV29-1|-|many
TGCAGCGCTAACTCTGGAAACACCATATATTTT
CSANSGNTIYF
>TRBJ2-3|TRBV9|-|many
TGTGCCAGCAGCGGGTACACAGATACGCAGTATTTT
CASSGYTDTQYF
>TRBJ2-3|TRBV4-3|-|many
TGCGCCAGCAGCCAAGTGGTGTGGGGCGGAGATACGCAGTATTTT
CASSQVVWGGDTQYF
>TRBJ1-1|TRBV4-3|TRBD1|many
TGCGCCAGCAGCCACCGACAGGGCGTCGCTGAAGCTTTCTTT
CASSHRQGVAEAFF
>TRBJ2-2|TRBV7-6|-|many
TGTGCCAGCAGCTTAGTGACTGGGAGCAACACCGGGGAGCTGTTTTTT
CASSLVTGSNTGELFF
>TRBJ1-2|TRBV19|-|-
TGTGCCAGTAGTATAGACCCAGGGTCGAACTATGGCTACACCTTC
CASSIDPGSNYGYTF
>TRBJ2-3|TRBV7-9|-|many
TGTGCCAGCAGCTTAGAAACAGGCCCAGATACGCAGTATTTT
CASSLETGPDTQYF
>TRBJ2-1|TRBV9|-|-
TGTGCCAGCAGCCCGCCGGTTAAGGGTTACAATGAGCAGTTCTTC
CASSPPVKGYNEQFF
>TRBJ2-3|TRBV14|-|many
TGTGCCAGCAGCCAAGATCTAGGGGGTTCAGATACGCAGTATTTT
CASSQDLGGSDTQYF
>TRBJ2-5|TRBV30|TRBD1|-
TGTGCCGGGGACAGGGACCAAGAGACCCAGTACTTC
CAGDRDQETQYF
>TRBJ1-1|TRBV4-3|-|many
TGCGCCAGCAGCCAAGCCAGAGTGGTCCCTGAAGCTTTCTTT
CASSQARVVPEAFF
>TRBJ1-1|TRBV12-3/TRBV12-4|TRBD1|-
TGTGCCAGCAGTTTGGGACAGTGGGCGTTCTTT
CASSLGQWAFF
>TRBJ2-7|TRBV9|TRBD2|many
TGTGCCAGCAGCACCGGGACTAGCGTTTACGAGCAGTACTTC
CASSTGTSVYEQYF
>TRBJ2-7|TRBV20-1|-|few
TGCAGTGCTAGGGGGGGTGAACGTCCCGACGAGCAGTACTTC
CSARGGERPDEQYF
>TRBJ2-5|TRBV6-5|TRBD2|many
TGTGCCAGCAGCCTCGGACTAGCGGGGGGGCTATTAGAGACCCAGTACTTC
CASSLGLAGGLLETQYF
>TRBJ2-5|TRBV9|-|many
TGTGCCAGCAGCCGCGGCGATACAGGAGAGACCCAGTACTTC
CASSRGDTGETQYF
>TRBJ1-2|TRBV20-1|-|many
TGCAGTGCTAGGAGTCCGGACACATCTAACTATGGCTACACCTTC
CSARSPDTSNYGYTF